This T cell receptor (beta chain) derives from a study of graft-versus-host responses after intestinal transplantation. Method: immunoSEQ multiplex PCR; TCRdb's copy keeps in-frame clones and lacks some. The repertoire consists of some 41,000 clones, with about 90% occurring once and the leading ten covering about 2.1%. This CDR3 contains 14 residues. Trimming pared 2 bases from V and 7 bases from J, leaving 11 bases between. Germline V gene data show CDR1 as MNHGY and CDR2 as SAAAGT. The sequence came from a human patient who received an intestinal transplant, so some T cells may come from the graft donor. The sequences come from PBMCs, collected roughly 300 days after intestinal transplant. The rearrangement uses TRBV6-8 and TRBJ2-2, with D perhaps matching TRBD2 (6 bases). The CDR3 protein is CASSYEPGDGELFF. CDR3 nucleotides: TGTGCCAGCAGTTACGAGCCGGGAGACGGGGAGCTGTTTTTT.